This T cell receptor beta chain is drawn from a study of T-cell memory formation after mild COVID-19. V was pared by 4 bases and J by 0 bases, with 9 bases of the junction left unmatched. Germline assignment: CDR1 MGHRA and CDR2 YSYEKL. This CDR3 has 17 residues. Barcoded TCR alpha and TCR beta cDNA libraries with UMIs came from 5'RACE using constant-segment primers. TCRdb independently ran MiXCR on the 5' RACE reads; one entry per CDR3 protein. Of about 200,000 distinct CDR3 sequences in the sample, over 9.5% were seen once. Worth noting for this clonotype: Its antigen is not known.

Study-level points and caveats: CD4+ bias marked clones expanding day 15 to 37, unlike balanced contracting clones.

The rearrangement uses TRBV4-1 and TRBJ2-3; 8 positions match TRBD2. Sequenced sample: PBMCs or a T cell subset sorted from them (not recorded which). The sequence was obtained from a young man who had mild COVID-19 (a few samples of this study predate the infection). Cell type and time point are not known. The CDR3 spells CASSRGRGDSSTDTQYF. In DNA form, the CDR3 reads TGCGCCAGCAGCCGTGGGCGGGGGGATTCTAGCACAGATACGCAGTATTTT.